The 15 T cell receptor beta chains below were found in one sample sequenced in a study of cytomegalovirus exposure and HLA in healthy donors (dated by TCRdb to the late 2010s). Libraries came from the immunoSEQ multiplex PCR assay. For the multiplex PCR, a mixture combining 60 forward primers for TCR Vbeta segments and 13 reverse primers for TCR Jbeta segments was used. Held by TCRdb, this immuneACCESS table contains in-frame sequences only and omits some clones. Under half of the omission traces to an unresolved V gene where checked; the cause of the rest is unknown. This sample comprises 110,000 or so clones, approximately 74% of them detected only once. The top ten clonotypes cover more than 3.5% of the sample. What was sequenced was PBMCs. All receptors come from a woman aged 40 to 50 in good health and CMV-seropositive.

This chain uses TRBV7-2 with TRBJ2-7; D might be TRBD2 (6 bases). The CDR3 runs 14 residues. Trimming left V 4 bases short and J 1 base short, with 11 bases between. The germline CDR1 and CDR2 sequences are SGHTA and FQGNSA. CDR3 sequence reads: CASSSTGLSYEQYF. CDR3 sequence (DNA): TGTGCCAGCAGCTCAACGGGACTTTCCTACGAGCAGTACTTC.

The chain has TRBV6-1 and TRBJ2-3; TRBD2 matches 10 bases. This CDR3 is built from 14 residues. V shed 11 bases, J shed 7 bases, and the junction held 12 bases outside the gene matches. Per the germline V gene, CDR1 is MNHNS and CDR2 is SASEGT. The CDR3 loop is CAVQSGGAPNTQYF. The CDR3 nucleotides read TGTGCCGTACAAAGCGGGGGGGCTCCGAATACGCAGTATTTT.

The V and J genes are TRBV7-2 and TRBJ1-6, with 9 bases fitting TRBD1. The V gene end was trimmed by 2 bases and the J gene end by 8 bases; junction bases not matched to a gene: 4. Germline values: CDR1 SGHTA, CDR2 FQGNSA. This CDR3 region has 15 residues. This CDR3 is CASSLTGGAYSPLHF. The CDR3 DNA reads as TGTGCCAGCAGCTTAACAGGGGGCGCTTATTCACCCCTCCACTTT. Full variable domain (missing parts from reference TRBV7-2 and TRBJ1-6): GAGVSQSPSNKVTEKGKDVELRCDPISGHTALYWYRQSLGQGLEFLIYFQGNSAPDKSGLPSDRFSAERTGGSVSTLTIQRTQQEDSAVYLCASSLTGGAYSPLHFGNGTRLTVT.

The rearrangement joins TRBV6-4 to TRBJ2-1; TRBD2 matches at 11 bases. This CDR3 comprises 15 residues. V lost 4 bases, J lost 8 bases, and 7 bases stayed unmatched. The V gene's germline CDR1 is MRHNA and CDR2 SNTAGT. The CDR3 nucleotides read TGTGCCAGCAGTGCTTTAGCGGGGGGGCCGGATGAGCAGTTCTTC. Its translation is CASSALAGGPDEQFF.

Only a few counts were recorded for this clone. As DNA, the CDR3 is TGCGCCAGCAGCTTGGCTGGGGGAGGCTACAATGAGCAGTTCTTC. Protein sequence: CASSLAGGGYNEQFF. The rearrangement uses TRBV5-1 and TRBJ2-1; D perhaps matches TRBD2 (6 bases). V lost 0 bases to trimming and J lost 3 bases, with 10 bases between them. The CDR3 is made up of 15 amino acids. From germline, CDR1 is SGHRS and CDR2 YFSETQ.

CDR3 in amino acids: CASSYNPPGSTEKLFF. The CDR3 DNA is TGTGCCAGCAGCTACAACCCCCCGGGGAGTACTGAAAAACTGTTTTTT. The chain couples TRBV7-8 to TRBJ1-4, with D hard to call. Germline V gene lookup returns CDR1 SGHVS and CDR2 FQNEAQ. V was pared by 4 bases and J by 7 bases, with 19 bases between. This CDR3 has 16 residues.

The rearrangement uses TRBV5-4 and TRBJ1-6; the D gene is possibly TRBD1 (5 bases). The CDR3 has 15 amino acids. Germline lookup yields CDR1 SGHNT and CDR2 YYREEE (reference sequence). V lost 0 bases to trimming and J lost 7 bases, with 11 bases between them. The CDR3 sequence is CASSLASQGNSPLHF. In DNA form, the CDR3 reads TGTGCCAGCAGCTTGGCCTCGCAGGGAAATTCACCCCTCCACTTT. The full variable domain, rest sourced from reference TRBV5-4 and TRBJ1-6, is ETGVTQSPTHLIKTRGQQVTLRCSSQSGHNTVSWYQQALGQGPQFIFQYYREEENGRGNFPPRFSGLQFPNYSSELNVNALELDDSALYLCASSLASQGNSPLHFGNGTRLTVT.

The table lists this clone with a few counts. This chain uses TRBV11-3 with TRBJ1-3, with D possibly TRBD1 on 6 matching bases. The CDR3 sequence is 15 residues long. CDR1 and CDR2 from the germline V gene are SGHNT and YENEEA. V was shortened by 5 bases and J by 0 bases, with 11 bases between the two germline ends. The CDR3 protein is CASSPQGYSGNTIYF. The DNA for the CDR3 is TGTGCCAGCAGCCCACAGGGATACTCTGGAAACACCATATATTTT. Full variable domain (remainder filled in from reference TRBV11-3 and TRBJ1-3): EAGVVQSPRYKIIEKKQPVAFWCNPISGHNTLYWYLQNLGQGPELLIRYENEEAVDDSQLPKDRFSAERLKGVDSTLKIQPAELGDSAVYLCASSPQGYSGNTIYFGEGSWLTVV.

CDR3 nucleotide sequence: TGTGCTAGTGGTTTTAGAGGCAGTCGGGAGACCCAGTACTTC. Protein: CASGFRGSRETQYF. The chain is built from TRBV12-5 and TRBJ2-5, with D unresolved. CDR3 length equals 14 residues. Trimming pared 3 bases from V and 5 bases from J, leaving 13 bases between. Germline V gene lookup returns CDR1 LGHNT and CDR2 FRNRAP.

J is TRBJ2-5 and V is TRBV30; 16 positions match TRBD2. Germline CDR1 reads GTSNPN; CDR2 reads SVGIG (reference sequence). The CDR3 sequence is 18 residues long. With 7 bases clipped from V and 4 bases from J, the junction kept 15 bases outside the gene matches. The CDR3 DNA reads TGTGCCTTATACCTTTTCGGGACTAGCGGGGGGGCCCGAGAGACCCAGTACTTC. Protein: CALYLFGTSGGARETQYF.

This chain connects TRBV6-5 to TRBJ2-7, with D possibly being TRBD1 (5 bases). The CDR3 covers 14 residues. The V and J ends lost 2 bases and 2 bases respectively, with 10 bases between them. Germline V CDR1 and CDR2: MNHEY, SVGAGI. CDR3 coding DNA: TGTGCCAGCAGTTACCGCGGCAGGGCCTACGAGCAGTACTTC. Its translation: CASSYRGRAYEQYF.

CDR3 sequence: CAISRDSTNYGYTF. The CDR3 region has the DNA TGTGCCATCAGCCGGGACAGCACTAACTATGGCTACACCTTC. The gene calls are TRBV10-3 and TRBJ1-2; the match to TRBD1 covers 7 bases. CDR3 size: 14 residues. J lost 0 bases, V lost 6 bases, and 4 bases had no gene match. CDR1 is ENHRY and CDR2 is SYGVKD in the germline V gene.

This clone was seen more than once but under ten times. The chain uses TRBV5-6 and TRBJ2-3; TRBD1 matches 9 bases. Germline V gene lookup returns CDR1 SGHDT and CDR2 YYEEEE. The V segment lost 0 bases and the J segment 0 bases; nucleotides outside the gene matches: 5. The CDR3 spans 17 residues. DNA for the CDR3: TGTGCCAGCAGCTTGGGGACAGGGGCTTTTAGCACAGATACGCAGTATTTT. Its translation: CASSLGTGAFSTDTQYF.

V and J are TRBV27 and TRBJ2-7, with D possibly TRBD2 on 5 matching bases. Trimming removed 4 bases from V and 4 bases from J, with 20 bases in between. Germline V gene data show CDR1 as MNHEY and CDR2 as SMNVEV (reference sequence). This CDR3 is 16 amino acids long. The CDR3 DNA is TGTGCCAGCAGTTCCCCCCGGGTGCGAGGGCGATACGAGCAGTACTTC. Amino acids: CASSSPRVRGRYEQYF.

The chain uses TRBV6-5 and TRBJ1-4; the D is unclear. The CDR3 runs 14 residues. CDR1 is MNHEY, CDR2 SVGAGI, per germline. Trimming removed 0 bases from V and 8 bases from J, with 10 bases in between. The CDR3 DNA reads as TGTGCCAGCAGTTACTCGATGAGAGGAGAAAAACTGTTTTTT. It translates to CASSYSMRGEKLFF.